This entry concerns a single T cell receptor (beta chain). The junction departs from the called germline gene at one end, perhaps through a read error. Seattle's enrolled individuals joined amid active infection and were then monitored longitudinally. This sample was included in a study of blood T cell repertoires in COVID-19. In the study overall: The origin of the acute and convalescent COVID-19 samples was the United States, Italy and Spain. The analysed material was cDNA or gDNA that came from T cells, B-cell-depleted T cells, or PBMCs.

The CDR3 contains 13 residues. TCRdb's copy holds only in-frame clones and misses some; the assay was immunoSEQ multiplex PCR. This table holds around 340,000 clones, 75% to 90% found once. The sample consisted of peripheral blood. This clonotype originated in a woman aged 60 to 75 with COVID-19, enrolled during active disease. V gene TRBV12-3 or TRBV12-4 combines with J gene TRBJ1-5; no clear D gene. CDR3 DNA sequence: TGTGCTAGCAGTATTATTGGCAATCAGCCCCAGCATTTT. Residues: CASSIIGNQPQHF.